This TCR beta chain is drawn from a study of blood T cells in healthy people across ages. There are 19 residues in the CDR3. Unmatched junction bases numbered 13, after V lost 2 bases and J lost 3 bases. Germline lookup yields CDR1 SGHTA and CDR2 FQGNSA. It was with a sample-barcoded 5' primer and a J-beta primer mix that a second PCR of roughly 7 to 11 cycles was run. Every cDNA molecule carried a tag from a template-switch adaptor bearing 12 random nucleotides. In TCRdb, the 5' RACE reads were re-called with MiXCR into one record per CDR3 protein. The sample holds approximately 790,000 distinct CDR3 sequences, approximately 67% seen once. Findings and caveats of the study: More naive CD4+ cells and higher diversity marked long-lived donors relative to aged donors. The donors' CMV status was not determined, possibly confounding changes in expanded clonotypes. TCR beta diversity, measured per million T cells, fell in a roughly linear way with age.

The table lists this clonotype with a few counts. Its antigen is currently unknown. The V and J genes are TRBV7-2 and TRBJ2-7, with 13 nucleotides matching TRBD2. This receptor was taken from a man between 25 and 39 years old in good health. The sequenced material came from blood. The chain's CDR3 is CASSLQGATSGGYFYEQYF. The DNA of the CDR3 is TGTGCCAGCAGCTTACAGGGGGCGACTAGCGGGGGGTATTTCTACGAGCAGTACTTC.